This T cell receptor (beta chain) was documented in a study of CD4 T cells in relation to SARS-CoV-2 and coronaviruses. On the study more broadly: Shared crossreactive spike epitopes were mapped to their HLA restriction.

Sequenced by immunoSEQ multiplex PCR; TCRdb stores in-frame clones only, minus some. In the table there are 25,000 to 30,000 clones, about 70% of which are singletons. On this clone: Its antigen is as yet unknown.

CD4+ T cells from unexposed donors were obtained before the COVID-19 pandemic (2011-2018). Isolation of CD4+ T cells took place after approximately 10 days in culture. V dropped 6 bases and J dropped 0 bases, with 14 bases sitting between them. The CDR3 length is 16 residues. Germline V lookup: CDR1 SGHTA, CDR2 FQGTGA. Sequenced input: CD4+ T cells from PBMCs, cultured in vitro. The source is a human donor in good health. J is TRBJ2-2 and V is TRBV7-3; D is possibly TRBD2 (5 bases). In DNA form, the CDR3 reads TGTGCCAGCAGTCTTAGCGCAACCGCGAACACCGGGGAGCTGTTTTTT. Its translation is CASSLSATANTGELFF. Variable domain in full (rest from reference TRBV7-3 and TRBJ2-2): GAGVSQTPSNKVTEKGKYVELRCDPISGHTALYWYRQSLGQGPEFLIYFQGTGAADDSGLPNDRFFAVRPEGSVSTLKIQRTERGDSAVYLCASSLSATANTGELFFGEGSRLTVL.